These 20 T cell receptor beta chains originate from one sample sequenced in a study of graft-versus-host responses after intestinal transplantation (dated by TCRdb to the early 2020s). The method was the immunoSEQ multiplex PCR assay. TCRdb stores this immuneACCESS table with in-frame sequences only. Part of the clones is absent; in the studies checked, under half of the shortfall reflects unresolved V genes, and no reason is known for the rest. This sample has around 20,000 clones in its table, and around nine tenths of those were observed once. Together, the top ten hold 1.5% to 2% of the sample. The source material was PBMCs, sampled roughly 54 weeks after transplant. These receptors were collected from a human patient who received an intestinal transplant, so some T cells may come from the graft donor.

To note about this clone: Other nucleotide sequences in the sample specify the same CDR3. The gene calls are TRBV6-5 and TRBJ2-7; the match to TRBD2 covers 11 bases. Germline values: CDR1 MNHEY, CDR2 SVGAGI. CDR3 length: 15 amino acids. V lost 2 bases to trimming and J lost 7 bases; unmatched junction nucleotides: 7. The CDR3 loop is CASSYRLAGSYEQYF. The CDR3 DNA follows: TGTGCCAGCAGTTACCGACTAGCGGGGAGCTATGAGCAGTACTTC.

The chain links TRBV2 to TRBJ2-2, with D possibly being TRBD1 (6 bases). V gave up 6 bases and J gave up 7 bases, with 24 bases separating them. The CDR3 runs to 17 residues. Germline V gene data show CDR1 as SNHLY and CDR2 as FYNNEI. The CDR3 DNA sequence: TGTGCCAGCAGCCGAGACCATAACAGGGTCGAGGGCGGGGAGCTGTTTTTT. Amino acids: CASSRDHNRVEGGELFF.

The J gene is TRBJ2-7, the V gene TRBV6-1; 8 nucleotides align to TRBD1. The V segment lost 8 bases and the J segment 5 bases; nucleotides outside the gene matches: 8. Germline V gene data show CDR1 as MNHNS and CDR2 as SASEGT. CDR3 length: 13 amino acids. The CDR3 coding sequence is TGTGCCAGCTTCTGGACAGGGAATAACGAGCAGTACTTC. This translates into CASFWTGNNEQYF.

Only one count was recorded for this clone. This chain links TRBV28 with TRBJ2-7; D call uncertain. The CDR3 loop spans 12 amino acids. Per germline, CDR1 MDHEN and CDR2 SYDVKM. Trimming stripped 8 bases from V and 0 bases from J, with 8 bases between. The CDR3 DNA reads TGTGCCAGCCTGGCCCCCTCCTACGAGCAGTACTTC. Its translation is CASLAPSYEQYF.

The V call is TRBV2, the J call TRBJ1-1; 8 bases align to TRBD1. The ends lost 7 bases at V and 2 bases at J; junction bases unmatched: 3. CDR1 and CDR2 from the germline V gene are SNHLY and FYNNEI. This CDR3 comprises 13 residues. The CDR3 sequence: CASTGQGNTEAFF. DNA of the CDR3: TGTGCCAGCACTGGACAGGGCAACACTGAAGCTTTCTTT.

This chain connects TRBV18 to TRBJ1-5, with 8 bases matching TRBD1. Trimming at V came to 3 bases and at J to 7 bases, leaving 8 bases not matched to a gene. This CDR3 has 15 amino acids. Germline lookup yields CDR1 KGHSH and CDR2 LQKENI. The CDR3: CASSPGTGSFQPQHF. CDR3 bases: TGTGCCAGCTCACCGGGGACAGGAAGCTTCCAGCCCCAGCATTTT.

V and J are TRBV6-4 and TRBJ2-7; 7 nucleotides line up with TRBD1. Germline trimming cut 5 bases from V and 6 bases from J; bases unmatched to any gene: 13. Germline V gene sequence: CDR1 MRHNA, CDR2 SNTAGT. CDR3 size: 15 residues. The CDR3 DNA reads as TGTGCCAGCAGTTTACAGGGGACCCAGGGCGGCGAGCAGTACTTC. Translated: CASSLQGTQGGEQYF.

As regards this clone: One junction end disagrees with the germline gene, perhaps due to a read error. CDR3 nucleotides: TGTGCCAGCAGCCAAGCGCAGGGGTACCATGAAAAACTGTTTTTT. Translated, it gives CASSQAQGYHEKLFF. The chain employs TRBV4-1 and TRBJ1-4; possibly TRBD1 for D (6 bases). The CDR3 runs 15 residues. The germline V gene has CDR1 MGHRA and CDR2 YSYEKL.

The CDR3 sequence is CASSEGDRVVQEKLFF. The CDR3 nucleotides are TGTGCCAGCAGCGAGGGGGACAGGGTAGTACAGGAAAAACTGTTTTTT. This sequence joins TRBV9 and TRBJ1-4, with TRBD1 matching over 9 bases. The CDR3 is made up of 16 amino acids. Germline lookup yields CDR1 SGDLS and CDR2 YYNGEE. V shed 3 bases and J 8 bases; nucleotides not matched to a gene: 11.

Here the CDR3 DNA reads TGTGCCAGCAGCGTCCAAACTACTGAAGCTTTCTTT. Its protein is CASSVQTTEAFF. The rearrangement uses TRBV5-4 and TRBJ1-1; D is uncertain. This CDR3 has 12 residues. Trimming left V 4 bases short and J 5 bases short, with 9 bases between. Looked up from germline, CDR1 is SGHNT and CDR2 is YYREEE (reference sequence).

This rearrangement joins TRBV6-1 to TRBJ2-7; D is uncertain. Per germline, CDR1 MNHNS and CDR2 SASEGT. Trimming pared 8 bases from V and 0 bases from J, leaving 11 bases between. The CDR3 runs 13 residues. This CDR3 reads CASEVGPSYEQYF. The CDR3 DNA reads as TGTGCCAGCGAGGTAGGACCCTCCTACGAGCAGTACTTC.

The sample holds one count of this clone. The J gene is TRBJ1-4, the V gene TRBV6-1, with 8 nucleotides matching TRBD1. V trimming: 5 bases; J trimming: 8 bases; junction bases outside the gene matches: 7. The CDR3 runs 14 residues. CDR1 and CDR2 (germline): MNHNS, SASEGT. CDR3: CASSSYRGREKLFF. In DNA, the CDR3 is TGTGCCAGCAGTTCTTACAGGGGGAGGGAAAAACTGTTTTTT.

The chain recombines TRBV6-5 with TRBJ2-5; 7 bases fit TRBD2. The CDR3 loop spans 15 amino acids. Unmatched junction bases numbered 4, after V lost 0 bases and J lost 3 bases. Germline V lookup: CDR1 MNHEY, CDR2 SVGAGI. The CDR3, as DNA: TGTGCCAGCAGTTACTCGGGCGGACTAGAAGAGACCCAGTACTTC. This codes for CASSYSGGLEETQYF.

The chain links TRBV5-1 to TRBJ1-1, with 7 positions matching TRBD1. CDR1 SGHRS and CDR2 YFSETQ come from the germline V gene. Trimming at V came to 3 bases and at J to 0 bases, leaving 8 bases not matched to a gene. CDR3 length equals 16 residues. CDR3 protein: CASSSRDRLMNTEAFF. The CDR3 DNA is TGCGCCAGCAGCTCCCGGGACAGACTTATGAACACTGAAGCTTTCTTT.

The chain couples TRBV6-1 to TRBJ2-7; D call uncertain. Germline CDR1 is MNHNS and CDR2 is SASEGT. The CDR3 loop spans 12 amino acids. V lost 2 bases and J lost 2, with 4 bases in between. CDR3 nucleotides: TGTGCCAGCAGTGAACCGGCCTACGAGCAGTACTTC. Its translation: CASSEPAYEQYF.

The chain has TRBV27 and TRBJ2-7; D is undetermined. V shed 0 bases and J shed 0 bases, with 6 bases lying between them. This CDR3 has 14 residues. CDR1 is MNHEY and CDR2 is SMNVEV in the germline V gene (reference sequence). CDR3 bases: TGTGCCAGCAGTTTATCTCGGGCCTCCTACGAGCAGTACTTC. Translated: CASSLSRASYEQYF.

The table lists this clone with a count of one. This chain connects TRBV30 to TRBJ2-5; D remains unclear. CDR3 length equals 10 residues. The V gene's germline CDR1 is GTSNPN and CDR2 SVGIG (reference sequence). Trimming left V 1 base short and J 7 bases short, with 4 bases between. The CDR3 coding sequence is TGTGCCTGGAGTGACGGGACCCAGTACTTC. Residues: CAWSDGTQYF.

Here the CDR3 DNA reads TGTGCCAGTACCACAGGCCCCAACACCGGGGAGCTGTTTTTT. Translation: CASTTGPNTGELFF. The rearrangement uses TRBV19 and TRBJ2-2; a weak D match, TRBD1 (5 bases). The CDR3 covers 14 residues. V was trimmed by 7 bases and J by 2 bases, leaving 11 bases between them. From germline, CDR1 is LNHDA and CDR2 SQIVND (reference sequence).

This sequence joins TRBV1 and TRBJ2-6; TRBD2, the D gene given by the table, was not confirmed from the DNA. TRBV1 counts as a pseudogene. CDR3 length equals 18 residues. In DNA form, the CDR3 reads TGCACCAGCAGGCCGGAGAGTTTGTGCACAAATCGGGCCAACGTCCTGACTTTC. Amino acid sequence: CTSRPESLCTNRANVLTF.

The chain recombines TRBV18 with TRBJ1-3; 9 nucleotides match TRBD1. The ends lost 6 bases at V and 4 bases at J; junction bases unmatched: 10. The CDR3 extends over 16 amino acids. CDR1 and CDR2 (germline): KGHSH, LQKENI. The CDR3 DNA is TGTGCCAGCTCGCCCGGACAGGGGAGTGGAGGAAACACCATATATTTT. Protein product: CASSPGQGSGGNTIYF.